This TCR beta chain stems from a study of sequential checkpoint blockade in melanoma. About the study: Randomization was 1:1 between first-line nivolumab→ipilimumab and ipilimumab→nivolumab. Twenty-two patients had tumor biopsies before treatment and at week 13.

The treatment: randomized to nivolumab then ipilimumab (arm A) or the reverse (arm B). None of the patients previously received DNA-damaging chemotherapy. With regard to this clone: At the DNA level, this CDR3 is encoded by other sequences in the same sample as well.

The method was immunoSEQ multiplex PCR; TCRdb's version includes in-frame clones alone and lacks a portion of them. The sample has some 13,000 clones; around a fifth are singletons. In germline, CDR1 is SQVTM, CDR2 ANQGSEA. Trimming removed 0 bases from V and 1 base from J, with 6 bases in between. This CDR3 has 14 amino acids. Material: tumor tissue (inferred from file names), obtained from a patient given nivolumab and ipilimumab in sequence. V usage is TRBV29-1 and J usage is TRBJ2-2; possible D gene TRBD2, 5 bases. The clonotype comes from a human donor with melanoma. The chain's CDR3 is CSVEEGGNTGELFF. In DNA, the CDR3 is TGCAGCGTTGAAGAAGGAGGGAACACCGGGGAGCTGTTTTTT.